This T cell receptor (beta chain) emerged from a study of regulatory T cells in long-lasting Graves disease. Germline lookup yields CDR1 MDHEN and CDR2 SYDVKM. The CDR3 consists of 14 residues. V lost 7 bases, J lost 7 bases, and 17 bases lay in between. In building TCR beta libraries, iRepertoire HTBI primers were used together with Arm-PCR of CDR3 regions. TCRdb redid the calling of the multiplex PCR reads with MiXCR, one entry per CDR3 protein. The table includes about 430,000 distinct CDR3 sequences, over 12% detected once. Sample time point: newly diagnosed GD, antithyroid drugs for less than 3 months. TCR sequences were obtained from RNA taken from PBMCs. This clonotype was seen many times. These data also featured in a second study, about T cells in Graves' hyperthyroidism and ophthalmopathy. That paper states: Blood shared most expanded thyroid clonotypes above 0.001.

This clonotype was sampled from a woman in her thirties or forties with Graves disease. The chain uses TRBV28 and TRBJ2-1; D is perhaps TRBD1 or TRBD2 (5 bases each). The material was peripheral blood mononuclear cells (PBMCs), obtained at new diagnosis, from a patient treated with antithyroid drugs. CDR3 in amino acids: CASTFGGVRNEQFF. In DNA, the CDR3 is TGTGCCAGCACCTTTGGGGGAGTAAGAAATGAGCAGTTCTTC.